These T cell receptor beta chains were read from a single sample in a study of blood T cell repertoires in COVID-19. Clones were sequenced by immunoSEQ multiplex PCR, and TCRdb holds only the in-frame ones, with some missing. Of 200,000 or so clones in the sample, 80% were seen once. Sequenced sample: PBMCs or T cells enriched from blood (not recorded which). The receptors come from a middle-aged woman with acute COVID-19. The CDR3 runs from the conserved cysteine through the conserved F or W. Each record gives: clone size, V gene, J gene, D gene, CDR3 protein, CDR3 DNA. The D gene is left open where the match is weak. Only some rows state a clone size, as once, few, many or a class for expanded clones.

NA	TRBV28	TRBJ2-7	TRBD1	CASSPIGWGTGAEQYF	TGTGCCAGCAGTCCCATCGGGTGGGGGACAGGGGCAGAGCAGTACTTC
few	TRBV29-1	TRBJ1-2	NA	CSVNQGSYGYTF	TGCAGCGTAAACCAGGGTAGCTATGGCTACACCTTC
NA	TRBV29-1	TRBJ1-2	NA	CSAKGVWDYGYTF	TGCAGCGCAAAGGGGGTCTGGGACTATGGCTACACCTTC
NA	TRBV18	TRBJ2-6	TRBD1	CASSPPGTGPSGANVLTF	TGTGCCAGCTCACCTCCCGGGACAGGGCCTTCTGGGGCCAACGTCCTGACTTTC
NA	TRBV7-2	TRBJ2-5	NA	CASSRRSQETQYF	TGTGCCAGCAGCCGGCGGAGTCAAGAGACCCAGTACTTC
few	TRBV19	TRBJ1-1	NA	CASSIDGGEAFF	TGTGCCAGTAGTATAGACGGGGGTGAAGCTTTCTTT
NA	TRBV18	TRBJ2-7	NA	CASLPGENSYEQYF	TGTGCCAGCTTACCCGGGGAAAACAGCTACGAGCAGTACTTC
NA	TRBV15	TRBJ2-1	TRBD1	CATSRLPTWDSYNEQFF	TGTGCCACCAGCAGACTACCTACCTGGGACAGCTACAATGAGCAGTTCTTC
NA	TRBV28	TRBJ2-1	TRBD2	CASRMTGLAPSQFF	TGTGCCAGCAGGATGACTGGACTAGCGCCATCCCAGTTCTTC
once	TRBV9	TRBJ2-3	TRBD1	CASSVEGASTDTQYF	TGTGCCAGCAGCGTAGAGGGGGCTAGCACAGATACGCAGTATTTT
NA	TRBV5-4	TRBJ2-5	NA	CASSKQGFQETQYF	TGTGCCAGCAGCAAACAGGGTTTCCAAGAGACCCAGTACTTC
few	TRBV6-2/TRBV6-3	TRBJ2-3	NA	CASSWGESTDTQYF	TGTGCCAGCAGTTGGGGGGAGAGCACAGATACGCAGTATTTT
NA	TRBV5-4	TRBJ2-5	NA	CASSSGQQETQYF	TGTGCCAGCAGCTCCGGACAGCAAGAGACCCAGTACTTC
NA	TRBV7-9	TRBJ2-3	TRBD2	CASSRLAGVTDTQYF	TGTGCCAGCAGCCGACTAGCGGGGGTCACAGATACGCAGTATTTT
NA	TRBV4-2	TRBJ1-2	TRBD1	CASSQTTGDYGYTF	TGTGCCAGCAGCCAGACTACAGGGGACTATGGCTACACCTTC
NA	TRBV11-2	TRBJ1-1	NA	CASSLGLAPAEAFF	TGTGCCAGCAGCTTAGGTCTGGCCCCAGCTGAAGCTTTCTTT
NA	TRBV12-3/TRBV12-4	TRBJ1-2	NA	CASSQGNYGYTF	TGTGCCAGCAGTCAGGGGAACTATGGCTACACCTTC
NA	TRBV19	TRBJ1-2	NA	CASELGQFGDSYTF	TGTGCCAGTGAACTCGGACAGTTCGGGGACAGCTACACCTTC
NA	TRBV2	TRBJ2-7	TRBD1	CASLRDRGSYEQYF	TGTGCCAGCCTTAGGGACAGGGGGTCCTACGAGCAGTACTTC
NA	TRBV30	TRBJ2-6	NA	CASNSPGANVLTF	TGTGCCAGCAACAGCCCTGGGGCCAACGTCCTGACTTTC
NA	TRBV6-5	TRBJ1-2	NA	CASRDRTNYGYTF	TGTGCCAGCAGGGACAGAACTAACTATGGCTACACCTTC
few	TRBV3-1/TRBV3-2	TRBJ1-2	NA	CASSQDQGSYGYTF	TGTGCCAGCAGCCAAGATCAGGGAAGCTATGGCTACACCTTC
NA	TRBV5-8	TRBJ1-2	NA	CASSLGGPYYGYTF	TGTGCCAGCAGCTTGGGAGGGCCATACTATGGCTACACCTTC